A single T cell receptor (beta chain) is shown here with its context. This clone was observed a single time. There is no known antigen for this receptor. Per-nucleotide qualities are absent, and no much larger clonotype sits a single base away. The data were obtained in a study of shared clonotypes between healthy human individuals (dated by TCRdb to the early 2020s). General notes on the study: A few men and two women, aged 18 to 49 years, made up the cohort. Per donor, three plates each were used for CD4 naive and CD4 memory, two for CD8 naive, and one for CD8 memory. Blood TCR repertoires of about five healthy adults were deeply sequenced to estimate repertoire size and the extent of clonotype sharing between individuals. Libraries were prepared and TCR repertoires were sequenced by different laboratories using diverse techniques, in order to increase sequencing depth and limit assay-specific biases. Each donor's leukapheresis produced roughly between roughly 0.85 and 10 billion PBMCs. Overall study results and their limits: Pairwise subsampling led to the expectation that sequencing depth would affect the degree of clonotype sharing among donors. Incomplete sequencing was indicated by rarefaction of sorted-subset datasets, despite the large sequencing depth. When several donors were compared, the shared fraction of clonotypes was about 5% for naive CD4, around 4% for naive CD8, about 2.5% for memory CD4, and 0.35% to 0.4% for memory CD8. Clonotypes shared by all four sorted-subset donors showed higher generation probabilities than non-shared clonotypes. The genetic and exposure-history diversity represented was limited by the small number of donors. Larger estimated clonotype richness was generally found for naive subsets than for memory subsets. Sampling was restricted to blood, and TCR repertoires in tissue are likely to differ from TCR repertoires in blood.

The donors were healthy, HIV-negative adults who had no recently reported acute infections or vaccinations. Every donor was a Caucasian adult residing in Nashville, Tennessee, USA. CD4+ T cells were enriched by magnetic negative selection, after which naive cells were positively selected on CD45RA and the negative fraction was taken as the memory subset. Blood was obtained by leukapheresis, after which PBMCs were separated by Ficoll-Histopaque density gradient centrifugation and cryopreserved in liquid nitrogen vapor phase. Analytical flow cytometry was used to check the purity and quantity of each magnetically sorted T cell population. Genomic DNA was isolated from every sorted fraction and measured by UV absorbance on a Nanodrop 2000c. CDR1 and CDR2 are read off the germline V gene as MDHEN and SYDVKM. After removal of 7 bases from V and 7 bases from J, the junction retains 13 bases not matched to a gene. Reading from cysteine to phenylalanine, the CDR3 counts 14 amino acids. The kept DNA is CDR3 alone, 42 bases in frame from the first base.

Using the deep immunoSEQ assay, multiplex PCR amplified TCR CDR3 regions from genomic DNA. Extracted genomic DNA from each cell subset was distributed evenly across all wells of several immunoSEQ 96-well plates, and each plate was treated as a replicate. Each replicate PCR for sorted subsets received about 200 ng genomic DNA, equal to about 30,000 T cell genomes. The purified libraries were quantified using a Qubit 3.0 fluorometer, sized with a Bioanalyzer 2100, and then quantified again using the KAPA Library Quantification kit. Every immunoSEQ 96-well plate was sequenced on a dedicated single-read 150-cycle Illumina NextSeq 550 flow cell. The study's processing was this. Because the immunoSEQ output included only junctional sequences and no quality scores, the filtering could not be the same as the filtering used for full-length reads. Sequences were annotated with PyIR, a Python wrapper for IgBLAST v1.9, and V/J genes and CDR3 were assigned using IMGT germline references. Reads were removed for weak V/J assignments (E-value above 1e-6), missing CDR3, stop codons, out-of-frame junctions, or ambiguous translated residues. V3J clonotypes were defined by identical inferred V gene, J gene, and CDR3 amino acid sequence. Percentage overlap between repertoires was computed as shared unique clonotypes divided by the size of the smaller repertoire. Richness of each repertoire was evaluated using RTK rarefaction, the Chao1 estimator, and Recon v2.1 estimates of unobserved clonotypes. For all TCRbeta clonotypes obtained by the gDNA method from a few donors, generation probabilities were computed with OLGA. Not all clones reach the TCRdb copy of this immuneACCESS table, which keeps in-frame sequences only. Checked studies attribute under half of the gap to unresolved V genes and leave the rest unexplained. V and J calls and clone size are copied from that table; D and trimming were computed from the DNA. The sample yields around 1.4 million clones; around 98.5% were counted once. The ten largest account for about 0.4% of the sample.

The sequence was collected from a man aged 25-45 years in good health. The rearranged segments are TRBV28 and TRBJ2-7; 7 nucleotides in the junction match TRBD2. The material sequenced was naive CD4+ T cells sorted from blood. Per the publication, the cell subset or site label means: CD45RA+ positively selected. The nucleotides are TGTGCCAGCACTTCTCTCGCGGGAGTAGGAGAGCAGTACTTC. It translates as CASTSLAGVGEQYF.